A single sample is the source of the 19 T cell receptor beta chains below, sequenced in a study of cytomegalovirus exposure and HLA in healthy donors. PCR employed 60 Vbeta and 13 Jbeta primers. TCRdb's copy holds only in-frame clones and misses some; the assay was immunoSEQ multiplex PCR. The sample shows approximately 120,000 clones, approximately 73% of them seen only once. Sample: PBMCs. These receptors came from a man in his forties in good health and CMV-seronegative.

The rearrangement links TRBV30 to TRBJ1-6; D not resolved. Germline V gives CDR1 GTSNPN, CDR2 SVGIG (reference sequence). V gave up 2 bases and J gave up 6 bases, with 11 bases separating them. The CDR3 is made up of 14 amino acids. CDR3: CAWSLEGLNSPLHF. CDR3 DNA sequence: TGTGCCTGGAGTCTGGAGGGCCTTAATTCACCCCTCCACTTT.

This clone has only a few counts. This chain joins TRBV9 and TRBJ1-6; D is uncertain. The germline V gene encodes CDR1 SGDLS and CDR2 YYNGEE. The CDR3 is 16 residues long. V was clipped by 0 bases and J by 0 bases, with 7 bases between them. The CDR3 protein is CASSVGWSSYNSPLHF. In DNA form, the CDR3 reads TGTGCCAGCAGCGTAGGATGGAGCTCCTATAATTCACCCCTCCACTTT. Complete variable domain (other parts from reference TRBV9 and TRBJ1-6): DSGVTQTPKHLITATGQRVTLRCSPRSGDLSVYWYQQSLDQGLQFLIQYYNGEERAKGNILERFSAQQFPDLHSELNLSSLELGDSALYFCASSVGWSSYNSPLHFGNGTRLTVT.

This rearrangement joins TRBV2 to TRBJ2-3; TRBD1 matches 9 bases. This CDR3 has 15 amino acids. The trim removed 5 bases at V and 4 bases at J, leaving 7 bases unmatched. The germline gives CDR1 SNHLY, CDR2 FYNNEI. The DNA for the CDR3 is TGTGCCAGCAGTCCGGGACAGGGTGGCCCAGATACGCAGTATTTT. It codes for CASSPGQGGPDTQYF.

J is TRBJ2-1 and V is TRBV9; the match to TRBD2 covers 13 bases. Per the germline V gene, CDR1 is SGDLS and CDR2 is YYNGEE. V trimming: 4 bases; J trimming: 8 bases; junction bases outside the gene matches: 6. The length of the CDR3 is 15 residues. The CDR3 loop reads CASSQTSGGIYEQFF. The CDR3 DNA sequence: TGTGCCAGCAGCCAGACTAGCGGGGGGATATATGAGCAGTTCTTC. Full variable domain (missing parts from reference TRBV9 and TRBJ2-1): DSGVTQTPKHLITATGQRVTLRCSPRSGDLSVYWYQQSLDQGLQFLIQYYNGEERAKGNILERFSAQQFPDLHSELNLSSLELGDSALYFCASSQTSGGIYEQFFGPGTRLTVL.

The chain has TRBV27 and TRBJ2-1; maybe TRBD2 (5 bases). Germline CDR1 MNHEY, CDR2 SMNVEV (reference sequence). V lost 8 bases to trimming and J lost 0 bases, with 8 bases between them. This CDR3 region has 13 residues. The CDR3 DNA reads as TGTGCCAGCGGGGAGAGCTCCTACAATGAGCAGTTCTTC. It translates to CASGESSYNEQFF.

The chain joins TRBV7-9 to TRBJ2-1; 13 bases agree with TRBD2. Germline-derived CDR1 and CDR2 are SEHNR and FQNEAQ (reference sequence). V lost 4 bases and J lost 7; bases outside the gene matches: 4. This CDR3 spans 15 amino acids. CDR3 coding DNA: TGTGCCAGCAGCTGGGGACTAGCGGGGAGTAATGAGCAGTTCTTC. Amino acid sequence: CASSWGLAGSNEQFF.

The CDR3 spells CASSTERGGSHNEQFF. The CDR3 nucleotides read TGTGCCAGCAGTACGGAGCGGGGGGGCTCACACAATGAGCAGTTCTTC. The V gene is TRBV28, the J gene TRBJ2-1; 10 bases match TRBD2. Germline assignment: CDR1 MDHEN and CDR2 SYDVKM. There are 16 residues in the CDR3. V lost 5 bases, J lost 5 bases, and 9 bases stayed unmatched.

CDR3 nucleotide sequence: TGTGCCAGCAGCTTCGCGGGCGGGGGTGGAGAGACCCAGTACTTC. This translates into CASSFAGGGGETQYF. The V and J genes are TRBV5-4 and TRBJ2-5; 7 bases line up with TRBD2. Germline CDR1 SGHNT, CDR2 YYREEE (reference sequence). This CDR3 spans 15 amino acids. J gave up 4 bases and V 2 bases, and 8 bases lay outside the gene matches.

The CDR3 region has the DNA TGCGCCAGCAGCCAAGAAGTCAGGTCTGGTGAGCAGTTCTTC. Amino acid sequence: CASSQEVRSGEQFF. The J gene is TRBJ2-1, the V gene TRBV4-3; D is undetermined. V was clipped by 0 bases and J by 9 bases, with 12 bases between them. The CDR3 spans 14 residues. CDR1 is LGHNA and CDR2 is YSLEER in the germline V gene.

The CDR3 DNA is TGCAGCGCCATCCTCGGGGGGCAGGGAAATTCACCCCTCCACTTT. This translates into CSAILGGQGNSPLHF. V gene TRBV29-1 combines with J gene TRBJ1-6, with D perhaps matching TRBD1 (6 bases). The CDR3 spans 15 residues. V dropped 7 bases and J dropped 7 bases, with 20 bases sitting between them. Germline V CDR1 and CDR2: SQVTM, ANQGSEA.

As DNA, the CDR3 is TGTGCCAGCAGTTTTCGGGGGGAAGGAGGCGAGCAGTACTTC. Amino acid sequence: CASSFRGEGGEQYF. The V and J genes are TRBV28 and TRBJ2-7; the match to TRBD2 covers 7 bases. The CDR3 spans 14 residues. V lost 3 bases, J lost 6 bases, and 8 bases stayed unmatched. Germline lookup yields CDR1 MDHEN and CDR2 SYDVKM.

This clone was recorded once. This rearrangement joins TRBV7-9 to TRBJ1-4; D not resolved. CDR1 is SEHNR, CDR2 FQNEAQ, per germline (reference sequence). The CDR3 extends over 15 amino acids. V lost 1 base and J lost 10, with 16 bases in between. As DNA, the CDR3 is TGTGCCAGCAGCTTAGTGGCGTCCGGGAAGAGAAAACTGTTTTTT. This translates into CASSLVASGKRKLFF. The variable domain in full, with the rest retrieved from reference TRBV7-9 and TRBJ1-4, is DTGVSQNPRHKITKRGQNVTFRCDPISEHNRLYWYRQTLGQGPEFLTYFQNEAQLEKSRLLSDRFSAERPKGSFSTLEIQRTEQGDSAMYLCASSLVASGKRKLFFGSGTQLSVL.

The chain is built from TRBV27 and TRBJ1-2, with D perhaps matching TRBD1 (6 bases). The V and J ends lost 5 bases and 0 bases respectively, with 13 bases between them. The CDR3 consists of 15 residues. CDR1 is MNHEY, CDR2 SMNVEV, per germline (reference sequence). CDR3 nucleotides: TGTGCCAGCAGTCCCGGGACAAGAGCTAACTATGGCTACACCTTC. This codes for CASSPGTRANYGYTF.

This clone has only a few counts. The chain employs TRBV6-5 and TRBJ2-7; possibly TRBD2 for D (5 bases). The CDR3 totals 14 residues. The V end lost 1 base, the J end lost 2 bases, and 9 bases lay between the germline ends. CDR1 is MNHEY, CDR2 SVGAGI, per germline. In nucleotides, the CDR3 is TGTGCCAGCAGTTACTGGGGAGAGGCCTACGAGCAGTACTTC. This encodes CASSYWGEAYEQYF.

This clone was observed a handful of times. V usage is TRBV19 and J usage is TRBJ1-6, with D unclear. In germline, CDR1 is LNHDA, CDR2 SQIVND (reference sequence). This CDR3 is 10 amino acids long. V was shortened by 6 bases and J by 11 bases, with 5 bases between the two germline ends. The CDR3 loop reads CASSGPPLHF. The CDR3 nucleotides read TGTGCCAGTAGCGGTCCACCCCTCCACTTT.

The CDR3 sequence: CASSPRQGSGELFF. As DNA, the CDR3 is TGTGCCAGCAGCCCCCGACAGGGATCCGGGGAGCTGTTTTTT. The chain employs TRBV7-9 and TRBJ2-2; TRBD1 aligns across 7 bases. V shed 5 bases and J 6 bases; nucleotides not matched to a gene: 6. The CDR3 extends over 14 amino acids. Germline loops: CDR1 SEHNR, CDR2 FQNEAQ (reference sequence). The full variable domain, in which reference TRBV7-9 and TRBJ2-2 provide the parts outside the CDR3, is DTGVSQNPRHKITKRGQNVTFRCDPISEHNRLYWYRQTLGQGPEFLTYFQNEAQLEKSRLLSDRFSAERPKGSFSTLEIQRTEQGDSAMYLCASSPRQGSGELFFGEGSRLTVL.

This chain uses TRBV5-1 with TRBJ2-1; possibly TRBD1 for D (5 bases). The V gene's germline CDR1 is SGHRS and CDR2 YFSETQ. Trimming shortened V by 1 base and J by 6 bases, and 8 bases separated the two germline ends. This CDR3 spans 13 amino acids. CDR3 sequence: CASSLLGANEQFF. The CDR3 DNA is TGCGCCAGCAGCTTGCTAGGGGCCAATGAGCAGTTCTTC.

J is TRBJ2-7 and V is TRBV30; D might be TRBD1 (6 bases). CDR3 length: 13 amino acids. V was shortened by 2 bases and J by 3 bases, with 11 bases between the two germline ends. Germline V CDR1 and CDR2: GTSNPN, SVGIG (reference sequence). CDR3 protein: CAWSPLGGYEQYF. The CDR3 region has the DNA TGTGCCTGGAGTCCTCTAGGGGGCTACGAGCAGTACTTC.

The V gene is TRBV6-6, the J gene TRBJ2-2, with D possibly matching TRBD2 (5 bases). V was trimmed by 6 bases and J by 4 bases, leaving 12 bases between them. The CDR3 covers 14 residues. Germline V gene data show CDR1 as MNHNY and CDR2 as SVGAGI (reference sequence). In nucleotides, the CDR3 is TGTGCCAGCAGGCTCGGAGAGGGCACCGGGGAGCTGTTTTTT. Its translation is CASRLGEGTGELFF.